The sequence of this T cell receptor beta chain was determined in a study of technical replicates of blood from a few donors. V dropped 1 base and J dropped 2 bases, with 8 bases sitting between them. The CDR3 is made up of 13 amino acids. Germline V CDR1 and CDR2: GTSNPN, SVGIG (reference sequence). TCRdb keeps only in-frame clones here, not all; method: immunoSEQ multiplex PCR. The sample shows about 68,000 clones, 95% to 98% of them seen only once. The source of this sequence is a human donor in good health. The chain links TRBV30 to TRBJ1-2; no reliable D call. The material sequenced was T cells isolated from PBMCs. The CDR3 DNA is TGTGCCTGGAGTGGGCTACAGAACTATGGCTACACCTTC. Its protein is CAWSGLQNYGYTF.